This T cell receptor beta chain is drawn from a study of cytomegalovirus exposure and HLA in healthy donors. Across the whole study: Later analysis reported that the approximately 120 validation repertoires shared the platform of the approximately 690 first-cohort repertoires.

Germline CDR1 SGHTA, CDR2 FQGTGA. This CDR3 contains 15 residues. V shed 0 bases and J shed 4 bases, with 9 bases lying between them. The donors were part of the validation cohort, which consisted of some 120 subjects and was separate from the first cohort of 666 subjects. The repertoire was sequenced with immunoSEQ multiplex PCR; TCRdb's copy has only in-frame clones and lacks some. The sample has more than 300,000 clones; roughly 90% are singletons. Sequencing was carried out using PBMCs. This receptor was obtained from a woman between 18 and 30 years old in good health and CMV-seronegative. The chain carries TRBV7-3 and TRBJ2-2, with D tentatively TRBD2 (6 bases). DNA of the CDR3: TGTGCCAGCAGCTTAACGCGGGAATCCACCGGGGAGCTGTTTTTT. Translation gives CASSLTRESTGELFF.